This T cell receptor (beta chain) was captured in a study of blood T cell repertoires in COVID-19. As for the study in general: Whether acute or convalescent, the COVID-19 samples came from the United States, Italy and Spain. Sources were T cells, B-cell-depleted T cells, or PBMCs; the material itself was cDNA or gDNA.

In the original analysis: Scientists estimated how many nucleated cells there were by amplifying reference gene primers. Clones were sequenced by immunoSEQ multiplex PCR, and TCRdb holds only the in-frame ones, with some missing. D and trimming were read from the DNA, whereas the V and J calls and clone size are those reported in that table. The data contain approximately 100,000 clones, 84% of them singletons. CDR3 length equals 14 residues. The V and J ends lost 0 bases and 2 bases respectively, with 7 bases between them. The germline gives CDR1 MGHRA, CDR2 YSYEKL. The J gene is TRBJ1-1, the V gene TRBV4-1; no definite D call. This clonotype was obtained from a man in his sixties with acute or convalescent COVID-19. Sequenced input: peripheral blood. The CDR3 sequence is CASSQDKSNTEAFF. CDR3 DNA sequence: TGCGCCAGCAGCCAAGATAAGAGTAACACTGAAGCTTTCTTT.